This entry concerns a single TCR beta chain. This entry is derived from a study of blood T cell repertoires in COVID-19. Study-wide background: Researchers got acute and convalescent COVID-19 samples from the United States, Italy and Spain. T cells, B-cell-depleted T cells, or PBMCs supplied cDNA or gDNA.

In the original analysis: Researchers report that nucleated cell counts were estimated from reference gene primer amplification. The assay was immunoSEQ multiplex PCR, and TCRdb's table has in-frame clones only and misses some. The V and J calls and clone size were taken over from that table, and D and trimming were inferred from the DNA. The repertoire consists of some 300,000 clones, with about nine tenths occurring once and the leading ten covering roughly 6.3%. Germline values: CDR1 GTSNPN, CDR2 SVGIG (reference sequence). The CDR3 is 15 amino acids. The V segment lost 0 bases and the J segment 6 bases; nucleotides outside the gene matches: 5.

The sequenced material came from peripheral blood. The receptor was isolated from a woman between 45 and 65 years old with COVID-19, enrolled during active disease. The genes are TRBV30 and TRBJ1-6; 7 bases align to TRBD1. CDR3 sequence (DNA): TGTGCCTGGAGTGTACAGGGGAAGGGTAATTCACCCCTCCACTTT. Its translation: CAWSVQGKGNSPLHF.